This T cell receptor beta chain stems from a study of ipilimumab plus nivolumab after autologous stem cell transplantation. Background on the study: A median of about 8 nivolumab and about five ipilimumab doses were given.

Starting 14 to 28 days after autologous transplant, ipilimumab 1 mg/kg was given. Sequencing was performed with immunoSEQ multiplex PCR; in TCRdb, only in-frame clones are kept and a portion is missing. The sample holds tens of thousands of clones, 92% seen once. The ends lost 4 bases at V and 2 bases at J; junction bases unmatched: 8. The CDR3 length is 16 residues. From germline, CDR1 is SGHDT and CDR2 YYEEEE. The material sequenced was PBMCs, taken in a trial of ipilimumab plus nivolumab as post-transplant consolidation. V and J are TRBV5-6 and TRBJ1-5, with 8 bases aligning to TRBD1. The sequence came from a male donor with multiple myeloma. The CDR3 spells CASSAGTGGRNQPQHF. The CDR3 DNA follows: TGTGCCAGCAGCGCCGGGACAGGAGGCCGCAATCAGCCCCAGCATTTT.